Each of the 27 T cell receptor beta chains below was sequenced from the same sample in a study of cytomegalovirus exposure and HLA in healthy donors (dated by TCRdb to the late 2010s). The library was produced with the immunoSEQ multiplex PCR assay. TCRdb provides this immuneACCESS table in a form limited to in-frame rearrangements. Some clones are lacking; in checked studies, under half of them reflect an unresolved V gene, and why the rest are absent is not known. A total of 150,000 to 200,000 clones appear in this sample, nearly 90% of them only once. About 9.3% of the sample is taken by the ten largest. Sequencing used PBMCs. These receptors all stem from a woman under 30 in good health and CMV-seropositive.

The gene calls are TRBV27 and TRBJ1-1, with unresolved D. The V end was cut by 2 bases, the J end by 3 bases, with 10 bases between. CDR1 and CDR2 from the germline V gene are MNHEY and SMNVEV (reference sequence). The CDR3 contains 14 residues. CDR3 in DNA: TGTGCCAGCAGTTTAATGGGCACCGACACTGAAGCTTTCTTT. Translation gives CASSLMGTDTEAFF.

The V and J genes are TRBV2 and TRBJ1-1; 8 nucleotides align to TRBD1. The trim removed 6 bases at V and 0 bases at J, leaving 6 bases unmatched. The CDR3 is made up of 15 amino acids. CDR1 is SNHLY, CDR2 FYNNEI, per germline. The chain's CDR3 is CASRDRALMNTEAFF. The CDR3 region has the DNA TGTGCCAGCAGGGACAGGGCGCTGATGAACACTGAAGCTTTCTTT.

The chain employs TRBV7-9 and TRBJ1-1; no clear D gene. Trimming cost V 1 base and J 5 bases, with 14 bases left between them. The germline CDR1 and CDR2 sequences are SEHNR and FQNEAQ (reference sequence). The CDR3 contains 15 residues. The CDR3 DNA reads TGTGCCAGCAGCTTAGTCGGAGGGAGTAAGACTGAAGCTTTCTTT. This gives the protein CASSLVGGSKTEAFF.

The J gene is TRBJ1-2, the V gene TRBV18; D is unclear. V was trimmed by 5 bases and J by 2 bases, leaving 6 bases between them. There are 12 residues in the CDR3. The germline V gene has CDR1 KGHSH and CDR2 LQKENI. CDR3 DNA: TGTGCCAGCTCAAATCCAAACTATGGCTACACCTTC. Encoded protein: CASSNPNYGYTF.

The V call is TRBV19, the J call TRBJ2-7, with D possibly matching TRBD2 (6 bases). The V end lost 3 bases, the J end lost 3 bases, and 18 bases lay between the germline ends. Germline CDR1 is LNHDA and CDR2 is SQIVND (reference sequence). The CDR3 consists of 16 residues. CDR3 in amino acids: CASSIGTAGFYYEQYF. CDR3 DNA: TGTGCCAGTAGTATCGGGACGGCGGGATTCTACTACGAGCAGTACTTC.

The CDR3, as DNA: TGTGCCAGCAGCCGACAGTCATCGCAAGAGACCCAGTACTTC. This codes for CASSRQSSQETQYF. The gene calls are TRBV5-6 and TRBJ2-5; a possible D gene is TRBD1 (5 bases). The ends were cut back, 4 bases at V and 2 bases at J, with 12 bases in the middle. Germline-derived CDR1 and CDR2 are SGHDT and YYEEEE. CDR3 size: 14 residues.

The V and J genes are TRBV30 and TRBJ1-4, with D unresolved. CDR1 and CDR2 from the germline V gene are GTSNPN and SVGIG (reference sequence). Between the trimmed V and J ends, which lost 4 bases and 0 bases, there was a span of 12 bases. The CDR3 runs 15 residues. CDR3 amino acids: CAWKPGFATNEKLFF. The DNA of the CDR3 is TGTGCCTGGAAACCAGGTTTTGCAACTAATGAAAAACTGTTTTTT. The full variable domain, completed using reference TRBV30 and TRBJ1-4, is SQTIHQWPATLVQPVGSPLSLECTVEGTSNPNLYWYRQAAGRGLQLLFYSVGIGQISSEVPQNLSASRPQDRQFILSSKKLLLSDSGFYLCAWKPGFATNEKLFFGSGTQLSVL.

The rearrangement uses TRBV27 and TRBJ2-7; D gene ambiguous. The CDR3 totals 11 residues. The germline V and J ends were trimmed by 3 bases and 7 bases, with 7 bases remaining between them. Per the germline V gene, CDR1 is MNHEY and CDR2 is SMNVEV (reference sequence). The CDR3 region has the DNA TGTGCCAGCAGTTTCGGGTTGGAGCAGTACTTC. Translation gives CASSFGLEQYF.

The chain uses TRBV28 and TRBJ2-7, with D perhaps TRBD1 (6 bases). Per germline, CDR1 MDHEN and CDR2 SYDVKM. The CDR3 spans 13 residues. Trimming took 6 bases from V and 6 from J, leaving 15 bases between them. CDR3 protein: CASRTGPLLEQYF. CDR3 nucleotide sequence: TGTGCCAGCAGGACAGGCCCCCTTCTCGAGCAGTACTTC.

Turning to this clone: This sample also contains other DNA sequences that code for the same CDR3. The chain is built from TRBV7-6 and TRBJ2-1; D is undetermined. The CDR3 is made up of 11 amino acids. Germline CDR1 SGHVS, CDR2 FNYEAQ. Trimming stripped 2 bases from V and 7 bases from J, with 3 bases between. CDR3 in DNA: TGTGCCAGCAGCTTATCTAATGAGCAGTTCTTC. Encoded protein: CASSLSNEQFF. Full variable domain (remainder filled in from reference TRBV7-6 and TRBJ2-1): GAGVSQSPRYKVTKRGQDVALRCDPISGHVSLYWYRQALGQGPEFLTYFNYEAQQDKSGLPNDRFSAERPEGSISTLTIQRTEQRDSAMYRCASSLSNEQFFGPGTRLTVL.

This rearrangement joins TRBV6-6 to TRBJ2-7, with 9 bases aligning to TRBD1. V lost 4 bases, J lost 5 bases, and 6 bases stayed unmatched. Germline V gene sequence: CDR1 MNHNY, CDR2 SVGAGI (reference sequence). The length of the CDR3 is 14 residues. The CDR3 DNA sequence: TGTGCCAGCAGTTTAACAGGGGGCCTGGACGAGCAGTACTTC. Its protein product is CASSLTGGLDEQYF.

The chain joins TRBV5-4 to TRBJ2-3, with 12 bases identical to TRBD2. Unmatched junction bases numbered 5, after V lost 1 base and J lost 5 bases. This CDR3 is 16 amino acids long. The germline V gene has CDR1 SGHNT and CDR2 YYREEE (reference sequence). In DNA, the CDR3 is TGTGCCAGCAGCTTGCATCTAGCGGGAGGGTTAGATACGCAGTATTTT. This sequence encodes CASSLHLAGGLDTQYF. The full variable domain, completed using reference TRBV5-4 and TRBJ2-3, is ETGVTQSPTHLIKTRGQQVTLRCSSQSGHNTVSWYQQALGQGPQFIFQYYREEENGRGNFPPRFSGLQFPNYSSELNVNALELDDSALYLCASSLHLAGGLDTQYFGPGTRLTVL.

V usage is TRBV5-1 and J usage is TRBJ2-3, with 9 bases matching TRBD2. Germline V CDR1 and CDR2: SGHRS, YFSETQ. The CDR3 contains 18 residues. Losses at the gene ends were 2 bases for V and 1 base for J; bases not matched to a gene: 11. The CDR3: CASSFGAGGPSGTDTQYF. In nucleotides, the CDR3 is TGCGCCAGCAGCTTTGGGGCGGGAGGGCCCTCGGGCACAGATACGCAGTATTTT.

The gene calls are TRBV2 and TRBJ1-2; 8 bases match TRBD1. V trimming: 10 bases; J trimming: 1 base; junction bases outside the gene matches: 2. The CDR3 loop spans 12 amino acids. Per germline, CDR1 SNHLY and CDR2 FYNNEI. CDR3 protein: CATGQGNYGYTF. For the CDR3, the DNA is TGTGCCACCGGACAGGGTAACTATGGCTACACCTTC.

The chain has TRBV29-1 and TRBJ2-1; 9 bases fit TRBD2. In germline, CDR1 is SQVTM, CDR2 ANQGSEA. The CDR3 is 15 residues long. With 1 base clipped from V and 8 bases from J, the junction kept 9 bases outside the gene matches. The CDR3 loop is CSVEGGAGGVDEQFF. CDR3 DNA sequence: TGCAGCGTTGAAGGGGGAGCGGGAGGTGTAGATGAGCAGTTCTTC.

The chain couples TRBV5-6 to TRBJ2-2; D possibly corresponds to TRBD2 (5 bases). CDR3 length: 16 residues. V lost 2 bases and J lost 7, with 18 bases in between. From germline, CDR1 is SGHDT and CDR2 YYEEEE. The CDR3 region is CASSFRRTLSGGELFF. The CDR3, as DNA: TGTGCCAGCAGCTTTAGAAGGACCCTGAGCGGCGGGGAGCTGTTTTTT. The whole variable domain, remainder taken from reference TRBV5-6 and TRBJ2-2, is DAGVTQSPTHLIKTRGQQVTLRCSPKSGHDTVSWYQQALGQGPQFIFQYYEEEERQRGNFPDRFSGHQFPNYSSELNVNALLLGDSALYLCASSFRRTLSGGELFFGEGSRLTVL.

The J gene is TRBJ1-1, the V gene TRBV28; no reliable D call. Trimming left V 6 bases short and J 3 bases short, with 5 bases between. Germline V CDR1 and CDR2: MDHEN, SYDVKM. The CDR3 loop spans 11 amino acids. For the CDR3, the DNA is TGTGCCAGCAGGTCATACACTGAAGCTTTCTTT. It specifies CASRSYTEAFF.

The chain has TRBV9 and TRBJ2-3, with 9 bases identical to TRBD2. Germline CDR1 SGDLS, CDR2 YYNGEE. The CDR3 is 13 residues long. The V segment lost 3 bases and the J segment 5 bases; nucleotides outside the gene matches: 1. CDR3 in amino acids: CASSGSGGDTQYF. The CDR3 DNA sequence: TGTGCCAGCAGCGGTAGCGGGGGAGATACGCAGTATTTT.

This clone was seen a handful of times. This sequence joins TRBV11-2 and TRBJ2-7; D is undetermined. CDR1 is SGHAT, CDR2 FQNNGV, per germline. The CDR3 is 13 residues long. Trimming pared 3 bases from V and 3 bases from J, leaving 9 bases between. CDR3 bases: TGTGCCAGCAGCTTCGAGAGAGTCTACGAGCAGTACTTC. This encodes CASSFERVYEQYF.

This chain uses TRBV19 with TRBJ1-1; D is ambiguous. The CDR3 runs 15 residues. The germline V gene encodes CDR1 LNHDA and CDR2 SQIVND (reference sequence). V lost 5 bases and J lost 5, with 18 bases in between. This CDR3 is CASSYTGVGKTEAFF. DNA for the CDR3: TGTGCCAGTAGTTATACCGGAGTTGGTAAAACTGAAGCTTTCTTT.

The chain combines TRBV2 with TRBJ1-5; D is uncertain. V lost 7 bases, J lost 4 bases, and 14 bases lay in between. This CDR3 contains 14 residues. Germline assignment: CDR1 SNHLY and CDR2 FYNNEI. The CDR3 DNA follows: TGTGCCAGCACGGAGGGATCTTGGAATCAGCCCCAGCATTTT. Its protein is CASTEGSWNQPQHF.

The CDR3 here is CASSPRTSGRAGKINEQYF. As DNA, the CDR3 is TGTGCCAGCAGCCCCCGGACTAGCGGGAGGGCCGGTAAAATAAACGAGCAGTACTTC. The rearrangement links TRBV7-9 to TRBJ2-7, with 15 bases identical to TRBD2. Trimming at V came to 5 bases and at J to 5 bases, leaving 16 bases not matched to a gene. This CDR3 region has 19 residues. Looked up from germline, CDR1 is SEHNR and CDR2 is FQNEAQ (reference sequence).

J is TRBJ1-2 and V is TRBV28; D is unclear. Germline lookup yields CDR1 MDHEN and CDR2 SYDVKM. There are 12 residues in the CDR3. V gave up 3 bases and J gave up 8 bases, with 10 bases separating them. This CDR3 is CASSFEMRGYTF. The CDR3 DNA sequence: TGTGCCAGCAGTTTTGAAATGAGGGGCTACACCTTC.

The chain links TRBV5-1 to TRBJ1-2; D gene unclear. Germline CDR1 reads SGHRS; CDR2 reads YFSETQ. The CDR3 has 15 residues. V gave up 2 bases and J gave up 8 bases, with 19 bases separating them. The CDR3 DNA sequence: TGCGCCAGCAGCTTCGGTGGACTCCCGGTCGAGGGCTACACCTTC. As protein: CASSFGGLPVEGYTF.

V gene TRBV10-3 combines with J gene TRBJ1-1; 7 positions agree with TRBD1. V lost 4 bases, J lost 1 base, and 3 bases stayed unmatched. The V gene's germline CDR1 is ENHRY and CDR2 SYGVKD. The CDR3 runs 14 residues. CDR3 in amino acids: CAISGGQANTEAFF. In DNA form, the CDR3 reads TGTGCCATCAGTGGAGGACAGGCGAACACTGAAGCTTTCTTT.

The chain is built from TRBV19 and TRBJ1-2; 7 bases fit TRBD1. CDR3 length: 15 amino acids. The germline V gene encodes CDR1 LNHDA and CDR2 SQIVND (reference sequence). Trimming removed 2 bases from V and 8 bases from J; junction bases left unmatched: 11. CDR3 amino acids: CASSIWGQTQRGYTF. In DNA form, the CDR3 reads TGTGCCAGTAGTATATGGGGACAGACCCAACGGGGCTACACCTTC.

This clone has just a few counts. The chain couples TRBV11-2 to TRBJ1-5; no clear D gene. The CDR3 length is 13 residues. V lost 0 bases and J lost 7, with 7 bases in between. CDR1 and CDR2 from the germline V gene are SGHAT and FQNNGV. The CDR3 sequence: CASSLEYGQPQHF. The DNA for the CDR3 is TGTGCCAGCAGCTTAGAGTACGGGCAGCCCCAGCATTTT.